These 9 T cell receptor beta chains were sequenced from one sample in a study of CD8 T cells in Susac syndrome. RNA was extracted with the RNeasy kit, and a quantity of roughly 0.45 to 1 ug was reverse transcribed using random hexamers. TCRdb reprocessed the immunoSEQ multiplex PCR reads with MiXCR, giving one entry per CDR3 protein. The data show about 280,000 distinct CDR3 sequences, 70% to 90% seen once. Sequencing input: CD8+ T cells from PBMCs. The receptors were gathered from a human donor with multiple sclerosis.

This clonotype was picked up a small number of times. This chain joins TRBV6-5 and TRBJ2-7, with 9 nucleotides matching TRBD1. The CDR3 contains 15 residues. V lost 6 bases to trimming and J lost 5 bases; unmatched junction nucleotides: 11. Germline V gene sequence: CDR1 MNHEY, CDR2 SVGAGI. In DNA, the CDR3 is TGTGCCAGCAGCGAGTGGGGACAGGGAGCGGACGAGCAGTACTTC. Residues: CASSEWGQGADEQYF.

This clonotype was recorded a few times. The chain joins TRBV27 to TRBJ2-7; D not resolved. CDR1 MNHEY and CDR2 SMNVEV come from the germline V gene (reference sequence). The V end was cut by 0 bases, the J end by 7 bases, with 7 bases between. The CDR3 is made up of 12 amino acids. This CDR3 is CASSLSLGEQYF. CDR3 sequence (DNA): TGTGCCAGCAGTTTATCGTTGGGGGAGCAGTACTTC.

V gene TRBV28 combines with J gene TRBJ2-1, with 13 bases identical to TRBD2. The CDR3 runs 15 residues. The germline V gene has CDR1 MDHEN and CDR2 SYDVKM. V was clipped by 7 bases and J by 9 bases; unmatched bases: 9. The CDR3 DNA is TGTGCCAGCATCCCGCTACTAGCGGGAGGGAGTGAGCAGTTCTTC. Its protein is CASIPLLAGGSEQFF. Supplemented by reference TRBV28 and TRBJ2-1, the full variable domain reads DVKVTQSSRYLVKRTGEKVFLECVQDMDHENMFWYRQDPGLGLRLIYFSYDVKMKEKGDIPEGYSVSREKKERFSLILESASTNQTSMYLCASIPLLAGGSEQFFGPGTRLTVL.

This clonotype was counted a single time. The J gene is TRBJ2-1, the V gene TRBV27, with D perhaps given as TRBD1 or TRBD2 (7 bases each). Between the trimmed V and J ends, which lost 7 bases and 5 bases, there was a span of 18 bases. The CDR3 is 15 residues long. Germline CDR1 MNHEY, CDR2 SMNVEV (reference sequence). CDR3 coding DNA: TGTGCCAGCAACCAGGGGAGGGGGCTGAACAATGAGCAGTTCTTC. Encoded protein: CASNQGRGLNNEQFF.

The rearrangement links TRBV9 to TRBJ2-1; 16 bases map to TRBD2. Germline loops: CDR1 SGDLS, CDR2 YYNGEE. The CDR3 has 20 residues. Trimming at V came to 4 bases and at J to 0 bases, leaving 10 bases not matched to a gene. The CDR3 nucleotides read TGTGCCAGCAGCACACGGTCGGGACTAGCGGGAGGGCCCTCCTACAATGAGCAGTTCTTC. This sequence encodes CASSTRSGLAGGPSYNEQFF.

The CDR3 DNA sequence: TGTGCCAGCAGTTGGGCCGGGGGAGCCAAAAACATTCAGTACTTC. Amino acid sequence: CASSWAGGAKNIQYF. This sequence joins TRBV27 and TRBJ2-4; possible D gene TRBD2, 6 bases. CDR1 and CDR2 (germline): MNHEY, SMNVEV (reference sequence). Trimming left V 4 bases short and J 0 bases short, with 10 bases between. This CDR3 region has 15 residues.

The chain employs TRBV28 and TRBJ1-4; 10 positions agree with TRBD1. V gave up 9 bases and J gave up 8 bases; unmatched junction bases: 12. The CDR3 runs to 15 residues. CDR1 is MDHEN, CDR2 SYDVKM, per germline. The CDR3 DNA sequence: TGTGCCAGTTCCTATGTGGGGACAGGGGACGAAAAACTGTTTTTT. This sequence encodes CASSYVGTGDEKLFF.

This clonotype was detected a few times. The gene calls are TRBV5-1 and TRBJ2-2; D is possibly TRBD1 (6 bases). Germline loops: CDR1 SGHRS, CDR2 YFSETQ. CDR3 size: 13 residues. V was trimmed by 7 bases and J by 0 bases, leaving 7 bases between them. The chain's CDR3 is CASDRSNTGELFF. In DNA, the CDR3 is TGCGCCAGCGACAGGTCGAACACCGGGGAGCTGTTTTTT.

This chain uses TRBV30 with TRBJ2-7; D is possibly TRBD2 (6 bases). Germline V lookup: CDR1 GTSNPN, CDR2 SVGIG (reference sequence). Trimming took off 3 bases at V and 3 bases at J, with 15 bases between the two ends. This CDR3 is 14 amino acids long. The CDR3 DNA is TGTGCCTGGAGCTTAGCGGCCCCCCTCTACGAGCAGTACTTC. This gives the protein CAWSLAAPLYEQYF.